These 8 T cell receptor beta chains were all obtained from the same sample, sequenced in a study of blood T cell repertoires in COVID-19. The assay was immunoSEQ multiplex PCR, and TCRdb's table has in-frame clones only and misses some. The sample shows 130,000 to 150,000 clones, around 79% of them seen only once. The sample comprised peripheral blood. The receptors stem from a woman in her 70s with COVID-19, enrolled during active disease.

This sequence joins TRBV2 and TRBJ2-5; 8 bases match TRBD1. After removal of 8 bases from V and 4 bases from J, the junction contained 12 bases not matched to a gene. The germline gives CDR1 SNHLY, CDR2 FYNNEI. The CDR3 length is 15 residues. CDR3 loop: CASAIGQGQGETQYF. In nucleotides, the CDR3 is TGTGCCAGCGCGATCGGACAGGGTCAGGGAGAGACCCAGTACTTC.

The rearrangement links TRBV24-1 to TRBJ1-5, with a weak D call TRBD1 (5 bases). V was trimmed by 1 base and J by 5 bases, leaving 17 bases between them. Germline loops: CDR1 KGHDR, CDR2 SFDVKD. The CDR3 runs to 17 residues. The CDR3 reads CATSDFGWQGWHQPQHF. The CDR3 DNA reads TGTGCCACCAGTGATTTTGGGTGGCAGGGTTGGCATCAGCCCCAGCATTTT.

The V gene is TRBV6-6, the J gene TRBJ2-7, with TRBD1 as a possible D gene (7 bases). Germline CDR1 MNHNY, CDR2 SVGAGI (reference sequence). The germline V and J ends were trimmed by 5 bases and 4 bases, with 15 bases remaining between them. This CDR3 has 14 amino acids. The CDR3 here is CASSQTGRRYEQYF. For the CDR3, the DNA is TGTGCCAGCAGTCAGACAGGGAGGAGGTACGAGCAGTACTTC.

The chain couples TRBV7-2 to TRBJ2-1, with 9 bases identical to TRBD2. Germline lookup yields CDR1 SGHTA and CDR2 FQGNSA. Losses at the gene ends were 5 bases for V and 0 bases for J; bases not matched to a gene: 2. The CDR3 totals 15 residues. Here the CDR3 DNA reads TGTGCCAGCAGCGAACTAGCGGGCTCCTACAATGAGCAGTTCTTC. It yields the protein CASSELAGSYNEQFF.

The chain employs TRBV6-5 and TRBJ1-2, with a weak D call TRBD1 (5 bases). Trimming stripped 7 bases from V and 2 bases from J, with 17 bases between. The germline CDR1 and CDR2 sequences are MNHEY and SVGAGI. The CDR3 has 15 amino acids. Here the CDR3 reads CASTGGGIANYGYTF. The CDR3 DNA reads TGTGCCAGCACCGGGGGAGGGATTGCGAACTATGGCTACACCTTC.

The V and J genes are TRBV30 and TRBJ2-7; D is perhaps TRBD1 (6 bases). Germline assignment: CDR1 GTSNPN and CDR2 SVGIG (reference sequence). V lost 2 bases and J 5 bases, leaving 19 bases between the germline ends. The CDR3 covers 15 residues. The chain's CDR3 is CAWSSPQGWDHEQYF. CDR3 nucleotide sequence: TGTGCCTGGAGTTCCCCACAGGGATGGGATCACGAGCAGTACTTC.

The rearrangement uses TRBV2 and TRBJ1-1; possibly TRBD1 for D (6 bases). The CDR3 covers 16 residues. CDR1 and CDR2 (germline): SNHLY, FYNNEI. The V gene lost 1 base and the J gene lost 1 base, with 13 bases spanning the gap. CDR3 protein: CASSEGTDIRNTEAFF. The CDR3 bases are TGTGCCAGCAGTGAAGGGACAGATATCAGGAACACTGAAGCTTTCTTT.

The V gene is TRBV6-1, the J gene TRBJ1-6; 7 positions agree with TRBD1. This CDR3 contains 14 residues. Germline V gene data show CDR1 as MNHNS and CDR2 as SASEGT. V dropped 7 bases and J dropped 7; count of bases not matched to a gene: 7. CDR3 in DNA: TGTGCCAGCACCTATACAGGGGAGAATTCACCCCTCCACTTT. As protein: CASTYTGENSPLHF.